The sample holds a few counts of the clone carrying this T cell receptor (beta chain). The target antigen is unknown. This record comes from a study of T cells in localized non-small cell lung cancer. Generated by immunoSEQ multiplex PCR, the TCRdb table keeps only in-frame clones and is missing some. The sample consists of 4,400 or so clones, around a third of them appearing once. Germline V gene data show CDR1 as WSHSY and CDR2 as SAAADI. Trimming took 4 bases from V and 5 from J; bases not matched to a gene: 7. This CDR3 has 15 residues. Points from the study as a whole: Peak T cell clonality was found in uninvolved adjacent lung, exceeding tumor.

The chain uses TRBV10-2 and TRBJ2-1; TRBD1 matches at 8 bases. This TCR was sampled from a male donor older than 55 with stage III lung adenocarcinoma. The specimen comprised lung tumor tissue, sampled before any cancer treatment. DNA for the CDR3: TGCGCCAGCAGTGTGACAGGGGATATGAACAATGAGCAGTTCTTC. It translates to CASSVTGDMNNEQFF.